This T cell receptor (beta chain) is drawn from a study of T cells in Graves' hyperthyroidism and ophthalmopathy. Amplified regions were TCR beta CDR3 sequences from RNA transcripts. The HTBI primer set was used in a first-round RT-PCR of the TCR CDR3. TCRdb reprocessed the multiplex PCR reads with MiXCR, giving one entry per CDR3 protein. The table lists some 98,000 distinct CDR3 sequences, approximately 42% of them singletons. Specimen: peripheral blood or thyroid tissue (not recorded which). The receptor's source is a woman in her twenties or thirties with Graves' hyperthyroidism.

The DNA of the CDR3 is TGCAGTGCTCTTCTAGCGGGTACTAGAGAGACCCAGTACTTC. Translation: CSALLAGTRETQYF. This rearrangement joins TRBV20-1 to TRBJ2-5; 8 nucleotides align to TRBD2. CDR3 length: 14 amino acids. Germline CDR1 and CDR2: DFQATT and SNEGSKA (reference sequence). V was clipped by 5 bases and J by 4 bases; unmatched bases: 9.